The 14 T cell receptor beta chains presented below share a single source sample, sequenced in a study of T cell changes during pregnancy in multiple sclerosis. Profiling relied on immunoSEQ multiplex PCR, and the TCRdb table lists in-frame clones only, not all of them. The sample lists approximately 80,000 clones, around 93% occurring once. The sequenced sample was peripheral blood, obtained in the third trimester of pregnancy. Every receptor here comes from a female donor with multiple sclerosis, enrolled in a pregnancy study.

The chain is built from TRBV13 and TRBJ2-7; tentatively, D is TRBD2 (6 bases). With 5 bases removed from V and 0 bases from J, the gap between germline ends came to 11 bases. Germline-derived CDR1 and CDR2 are PRHDT and FYEKMQ (reference sequence). CDR3 length: 14 residues. CDR3: CASSTRDFSYEQYF. For the CDR3, the DNA is TGTGCCAGCAGCACCCGGGACTTCTCCTACGAGCAGTACTTC.

The V and J genes are TRBV4-1 and TRBJ1-2; D remains ambiguous. Germline V gene sequence: CDR1 MGHRA, CDR2 YSYEKL. V was cut by 1 base and J by 6 bases, with 15 bases left in between. The CDR3 loop spans 15 amino acids. CDR3 amino acids: CASSQAPVGRDGYTF. The CDR3 DNA reads as TGCGCCAGCAGCCAAGCCCCAGTGGGGAGGGATGGCTACACCTTC.

The chain combines TRBV28 with TRBJ2-6; TRBD2 is a possible D gene (5 bases). With 6 bases removed from V and 4 bases from J, the gap between germline ends came to 7 bases. CDR3 length equals 13 residues. Per the germline V gene, CDR1 is MDHEN and CDR2 is SYDVKM. The CDR3 loop is CASSPGGANVLTF. CDR3 in DNA: TGTGCCAGCAGCCCGGGGGGGGCCAACGTCCTGACTTTC.

The J gene is TRBJ1-5, the V gene TRBV2; D is uncertain. Trimming pared 3 bases from V and 3 bases from J, leaving 9 bases between. The CDR3 length is 14 residues. Germline V lookup: CDR1 SNHLY, CDR2 FYNNEI. CDR3 sequence (DNA): TGTGCCAGCAGTGATTGGGCAGTCAATCAGCCCCAGCATTTT. Protein: CASSDWAVNQPQHF.

The V call is TRBV27, the J call TRBJ2-6, with D maybe TRBD1 (5 bases). The CDR3 is 20 residues long. The germline V and J ends were trimmed by 6 bases and 2 bases, with 26 bases remaining between them. CDR1 MNHEY and CDR2 SMNVEV come from the germline V gene (reference sequence). The CDR3 loop is CASSPVGPGIIRTGANVLTF. The DNA of the CDR3 is TGTGCCAGCAGCCCTGTGGGGCCAGGGATCATACGGACTGGGGCCAACGTCCTGACTTTC.

The rearrangement joins TRBV4-2 to TRBJ2-3, with TRBD2 matching over 16 bases. Unmatched junction bases numbered 6, after V lost 1 base and J lost 2 bases. Looked up from germline, CDR1 is LGHNA and CDR2 is YNFKEQ. The CDR3 sequence is 19 residues long. CDR3 protein: CASSQGGLAGGPLTDTQYF. The CDR3 DNA is TGTGCCAGCAGCCAAGGGGGACTAGCGGGGGGGCCCCTCACAGATACGCAGTATTTT.

This rearrangement joins TRBV27 to TRBJ1-2; D gene unclear. The CDR3 covers 16 residues. Trimming cost V 4 bases and J 8 bases, with 23 bases left between them. The germline CDR1 and CDR2 sequences are MNHEY and SMNVEV (reference sequence). The CDR3 region is CASSSAQTQSGWGYTF. CDR3 in DNA: TGTGCCAGCAGTTCGGCGCAGACTCAAAGTGGTTGGGGCTACACCTTC.

The gene calls are TRBV7-9 and TRBJ1-2; D remains unclear. CDR1 is SEHNR and CDR2 is FQNEAQ in the germline V gene (reference sequence). V was clipped by 5 bases and J by 0 bases, with 16 bases between them. This CDR3 comprises 16 residues. The CDR3, as DNA: TGTGCCAGCAGCCCAGGTCCCGCCACCTCTAACTATGGCTACACCTTC. Translation gives CASSPGPATSNYGYTF. The full variable domain, completed using reference TRBV7-9 and TRBJ1-2, is DTGVSQNPRHKITKRGQNVTFRCDPISEHNRLYWYRQTLGQGPEFLTYFQNEAQLEKSRLLSDRFSAERPKGSFSTLEIQRTEQGDSAMYLCASSPGPATSNYGYTFGSGTRLTVV.

The J gene is TRBJ1-5, the V gene TRBV4-1; TRBD1 aligns across 9 bases. Germline lookup yields CDR1 MGHRA and CDR2 YSYEKL. V gave up 0 bases and J gave up 7 bases; unmatched junction bases: 4. The CDR3 covers 15 residues. DNA for the CDR3: TGCGCCAGCAGCCAAGAAGGGACAGGGAAACAGCCCCAGCATTTT. This encodes CASSQEGTGKQPQHF.

The chain links TRBV7-6 to TRBJ2-5; TRBD1 is a possible D gene (5 bases). CDR3 length: 13 amino acids. Trimming removed 2 bases at V and 6 bases at J, with 10 bases between. Germline loops: CDR1 SGHVS, CDR2 FNYEAQ. The CDR3 spells CASSLTGAKTQYF. The CDR3 DNA is TGTGCCAGCAGCTTAACAGGCGCAAAGACCCAGTACTTC.

The chain uses TRBV5-6 and TRBJ1-2; D unresolved. The CDR3 runs 13 residues. V shed 2 bases and J shed 2 bases, with 7 bases lying between them. The germline gives CDR1 SGHDT, CDR2 YYEEEE. CDR3 region: CASSFEGNYGYTF. The CDR3 DNA follows: TGTGCCAGCAGCTTTGAGGGCAACTATGGCTACACCTTC.

This clone showed up just once. The chain recombines TRBV7-8 with TRBJ1-5, with 9 positions matching TRBD1. Germline V gene data show CDR1 as SGHVS and CDR2 as FQNEAQ. This CDR3 has 17 amino acids. Losses at the gene ends were 2 bases for V and 1 base for J; bases not matched to a gene: 6. CDR3 amino acids: CASSLLQGAQSNQPQHF. CDR3 DNA sequence: TGTGCCAGCAGCTTACTACAGGGGGCGCAGAGCAATCAGCCCCAGCATTTT.

This clone was counted a few times. V gene TRBV19 combines with J gene TRBJ1-2, with D uncertain. V gave up 1 base and J gave up 6 bases, with 18 bases separating them. The germline V gene encodes CDR1 LNHDA and CDR2 SQIVND (reference sequence). The CDR3 runs 16 residues. CDR3 coding DNA: TGTGCCAGTAGTATAGGTATTCGGGTCAAGAAGGATGGCTACACCTTC. Translation: CASSIGIRVKKDGYTF.

The chain recombines TRBV7-9 with TRBJ2-1, with 7 bases fitting TRBD1. The CDR3 extends over 15 amino acids. The junction had 6 bases not matched to a gene; V was cut back by 0 bases and J by 7 bases. Germline V gene lookup returns CDR1 SEHNR and CDR2 FQNEAQ (reference sequence). CDR3 coding DNA: TGTGCCAGCAGCTTAGCCCAGGGGGTGGGTAATGAGCAGTTCTTC. Protein sequence: CASSLAQGVGNEQFF.